These 20 T cell receptor beta chains share one sample of origin, sequenced in a study of relationships among human T cell subsets. The T cell receptor alpha and beta CDR3 regions were amplified from mRNA by semiquantitative ARM-PCR. In ARM-PCR, communal superprimers followed tagged nested gene-specific primers for exponential amplification. MiXCR, run by TCRdb on the multiplex PCR reads, gives a single entry per CDR3 protein. The table includes fewer than 3,500 distinct CDR3 sequences, just under 85% detected once. The sample was total T cells sorted from blood. The source of these receptors is a man aged 40-55 years in good health.

V and J are TRBV12-3 or TRBV12-4 and TRBJ2-3; perhaps TRBD1 as D (6 bases). V lost 4 bases and J 2 bases, leaving 16 bases between the germline ends. This CDR3 has 16 residues. CDR3 protein: CASSWGLGGPTDTQYF. In nucleotides, the CDR3 is TGTGCCAGCAGTTGGGGGCTTGGGGGCCCCACAGATACGCAGTATTTT.

The V call is TRBV6-5, the J call TRBJ2-6; the D is unclear. The CDR3 is made up of 15 amino acids. V lost 2 bases and J 2 bases, leaving 7 bases between the germline ends. Per the germline V gene, CDR1 is MNHEY and CDR2 is SVGAGI. The CDR3 protein is CASSYQSAGANVLTF. DNA for the CDR3: TGTGCCAGCAGTTACCAGTCCGCTGGGGCCAACGTCCTGACTTTC.

V gene TRBV6-5 combines with J gene TRBJ2-7; possibly TRBD1 for D (5 bases). V dropped 4 bases and J dropped 3 bases, with 10 bases sitting between them. The CDR3 contains 13 residues. Germline values: CDR1 MNHEY, CDR2 SVGAGI. The CDR3 loop is CASSSQVHYEQYF. The CDR3 region has the DNA TGTGCCAGCAGTTCACAGGTTCACTACGAGCAGTACTTC.

This chain links TRBV11-2 with TRBJ2-5, with 12 nucleotides matching TRBD2. Looked up from germline, CDR1 is SGHAT and CDR2 is FQNNGV. Trimming took 4 bases from V and 4 from J; bases not matched to a gene: 4. This CDR3 is 15 amino acids long. In nucleotides, the CDR3 is TGTGCCAGCAGCTCGACTAGCGGGAGTACAGAGACCCAGTACTTC. Encoded protein: CASSSTSGSTETQYF.

This chain links TRBV27 with TRBJ2-7; no definite D call. Between the trimmed V and J ends, which lost 3 bases and 8 bases, there was a span of 11 bases. CDR3 size: 12 residues. CDR1 is MNHEY and CDR2 is SMNVEV in the germline V gene (reference sequence). The CDR3 spells CASSLGEEKQYF. For the CDR3, the DNA is TGTGCCAGCAGTTTGGGTGAAGAAAAGCAGTACTTC.

The chain is built from TRBV5-6 and TRBJ2-7; D not certain. Germline CDR1 and CDR2: SGHDT and YYEEEE. The V gene lost 2 bases and the J gene lost 0 bases, with 9 bases spanning the gap. The CDR3 runs 14 residues. The CDR3 spells CASSFIGSSYEQYF. The CDR3 DNA sequence: TGTGCCAGCAGCTTCATCGGCAGCTCCTACGAGCAGTACTTC.

The chain is built from TRBV24-1 and TRBJ1-1, with a possible D match to TRBD1 (5 bases). From germline, CDR1 is KGHDR and CDR2 SFDVKD. The CDR3 extends over 11 amino acids. V lost 9 bases and J lost 8, with 12 bases in between. The CDR3, as DNA: TGTGCCACCGGAGAGGGGTCGGAAGCTTTCTTT. Translation gives CATGEGSEAFF.

The chain has TRBV19 and TRBJ2-7, with a possible D match to TRBD1 (5 bases). The germline gives CDR1 LNHDA, CDR2 SQIVND (reference sequence). The CDR3 runs 11 residues. Trimming took off 7 bases at V and 2 bases at J, with 6 bases between the two ends. The CDR3 bases are TGTGCCAGTAAAGGGGCCTACGAGCAGTACTTC. Translated, it gives CASKGAYEQYF.

The chain is built from TRBV27 and TRBJ2-2; D uncertain. V lost 3 bases and J 6 bases, leaving 8 bases between the germline ends. The CDR3 length is 13 residues. The germline V gene encodes CDR1 MNHEY and CDR2 SMNVEV (reference sequence). CDR3 nucleotide sequence: TGTGCCAGCAGTTTTGTCCTCCCCGGGGAGCTGTTTTTT. Encoded protein: CASSFVLPGELFF.

This clonotype is labeled large. The chain combines TRBV6-5 with TRBJ2-7; D is unresolved. Trimming cost V 6 bases and J 2 bases, with 8 bases left between them. CDR3 length equals 12 residues. The germline gives CDR1 MNHEY, CDR2 SVGAGI. CDR3 nucleotide sequence: TGTGCCAGCAGAGGCGGAACCTACGAGCAGTACTTC. Translation gives CASRGGTYEQYF.

CDR3 in DNA: TGTGCCAGCACCCTACTCGGGACTACCGGCACAGATACGCAGTATTTT. Protein: CASTLLGTTGTDTQYF. The chain employs TRBV2 and TRBJ2-3, with TRBD2 matching 7 bases. Trimming cost V 7 bases and J 1 base; bases outside gene matches: 11. The CDR3 extends over 16 amino acids. Germline V gene lookup returns CDR1 SNHLY and CDR2 FYNNEI.

The chain is built from TRBV11-2 and TRBJ2-1; 14 bases are a match to TRBD2. The J segment lost 1 base and the V segment lost 5 bases, leaving 7 bases of the junction unmatched. This CDR3 region has 18 residues. Germline V lookup: CDR1 SGHAT, CDR2 FQNNGV. CDR3 DNA: TGTGCCAGCAGCCCAAGGACTAGCGGGGGGATGTCCTACAATGAGCAGTTCTTC. This gives the protein CASSPRTSGGMSYNEQFF. Supplemented by reference TRBV11-2 and TRBJ2-1, the full variable domain reads EAGVAQSPRYKIIEKRQSVAFWCNPISGHATLYWYQQILGQGPKLLIQFQNNGVVDDSQLPKDRFSAERLKGVDSTLKIQPAKLEDSAVYLCASSPRTSGGMSYNEQFFGPGTRLTVL.

This chain joins TRBV29-1 and TRBJ2-7, with D unclear. Per the germline V gene, CDR1 is SQVTM and CDR2 is ANQGSEA. V lost 1 base, J lost 1 base, and 8 bases lay in between. The CDR3 totals 13 residues. The CDR3 sequence is CSVEGTTSYEQYF. Written as DNA, the CDR3 is TGCAGCGTTGAAGGGACCACTTCCTACGAGCAGTACTTC.

This chain's CDR3 is CAISESFVGRTAYEQYF. In DNA, the CDR3 is TGTGCCATCAGTGAGTCTTTTGTAGGGCGTACCGCCTACGAGCAGTACTTC. V is TRBV10-3 and J is TRBJ2-7; no clear D gene. From germline, CDR1 is ENHRY and CDR2 SYGVKD. Trimming removed 0 bases from V and 2 bases from J, with 17 bases in between. This CDR3 has 17 amino acids.

This chain uses TRBV11-2 with TRBJ2-7; 9 bases map to TRBD1. V shed 5 bases and J 2 bases; nucleotides not matched to a gene: 4. Germline V gives CDR1 SGHAT, CDR2 FQNNGV. This CDR3 is 14 amino acids long. CDR3 loop: CASSPGQGTYEQYF. The DNA of the CDR3 is TGTGCCAGCAGCCCGGGACAGGGAACCTACGAGCAGTACTTC.

The V gene is TRBV29-1, the J gene TRBJ2-7; no clear D. The V end lost 4 bases, the J end lost 7 bases, and 14 bases lay between the germline ends. The CDR3 length is 12 residues. Germline assignment: CDR1 SQVTM and CDR2 ANQGSEA. In nucleotides, the CDR3 is TGCAGCGTTGGTCGGACGCCGTCTGAGCAGTACTTC. This gives the protein CSVGRTPSEQYF.

The chain employs TRBV5-1 and TRBJ2-1; D tentatively fits TRBD1 or TRBD2 (6 bases each). The germline V gene has CDR1 SGHRS and CDR2 YFSETQ. The CDR3 contains 19 residues. The V end was cut by 4 bases, the J end by 0 bases, with 23 bases between. The chain's CDR3 is CASSGFVEGGPSSYNEQFF. As DNA, the CDR3 is TGCGCCAGCAGCGGGTTTGTTGAGGGGGGCCCGAGCTCCTACAATGAGCAGTTCTTC.

The chain links TRBV7-8 to TRBJ2-5; 11 positions agree with TRBD2. The CDR3 spans 15 residues. Germline assignment: CDR1 SGHVS and CDR2 FQNEAQ. The junction had 5 bases not matched to a gene; V was cut back by 3 bases and J by 5 bases. The CDR3 DNA reads as TGTGCCAGCAGCTTTAGCGGGGGGGCTAAGGAGACCCAGTACTTC. This codes for CASSFSGGAKETQYF.

V is TRBV20-1 and J is TRBJ1-5, with D perhaps matching TRBD1 (6 bases). CDR3 size: 15 residues. Between the trimmed V and J ends, which lost 6 bases and 6 bases, there was a span of 21 bases. Germline-derived CDR1 and CDR2 are DFQATT and SNEGSKA (reference sequence). The CDR3, as DNA: TGCAGTGCACCGGAACCGCGACAGGAGGCTCAGCCCCAGCATTTT. Translated, it gives CSAPEPRQEAQPQHF.

Comments on this clonotype: The junction departs from the called germline gene at one end, perhaps through a read error. The rearrangement joins TRBV10-3 to TRBJ2-1, with 12 bases matching TRBD2. This CDR3 spans 15 amino acids. CDR1 and CDR2 from the germline V gene are ENHRY and SYGVKD. Here the CDR3 reads CASSDSTSGSNEQFF. For the CDR3, the DNA is TGTGCCAGCAGTGACTCGACTAGCGGGAGCAATGAGCAGTTCTTC.